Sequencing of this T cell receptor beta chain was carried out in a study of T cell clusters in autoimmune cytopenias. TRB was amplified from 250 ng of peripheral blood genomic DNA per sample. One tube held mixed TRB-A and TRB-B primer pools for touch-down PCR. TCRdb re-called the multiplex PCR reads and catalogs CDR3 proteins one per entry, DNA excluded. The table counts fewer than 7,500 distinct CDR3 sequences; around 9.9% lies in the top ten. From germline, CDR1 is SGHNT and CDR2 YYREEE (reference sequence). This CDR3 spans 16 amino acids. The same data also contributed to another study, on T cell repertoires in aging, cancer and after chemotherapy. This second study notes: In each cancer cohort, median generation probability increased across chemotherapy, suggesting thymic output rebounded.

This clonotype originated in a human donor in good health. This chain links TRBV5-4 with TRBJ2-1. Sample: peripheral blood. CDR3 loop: CASSSPSRSSYNEQFF.